This T cell receptor beta chain is drawn from a study of graft-versus-host responses after intestinal transplantation. Sequencing used immunoSEQ multiplex PCR; TCRdb keeps in-frame clones, though not all of them. This sample yields about 88,000 clones, of which 94% are seen a single time; around 0.18% belongs to the top ten. A word on this clone: Its antigen remains unidentified.

Germline CDR1 and CDR2: SGHRS and YFSETQ. V lost 1 base to trimming and J lost 1 base, with 5 bases between them. The CDR3 contains 13 residues. The V gene is TRBV5-1, the J gene TRBJ1-1; D call uncertain. The specimen comprised unstimulated CD4+ T cells sorted from spleen or lymph node cells, sampled before transplant. The TCR originated in a human donor who was the organ donor for an intestinal transplant. CDR3 residues: CASSLPPNTEAFF. The CDR3 coding sequence is TGCGCCAGCAGCTTGCCTCCGAACACTGAAGCTTTCTTT.